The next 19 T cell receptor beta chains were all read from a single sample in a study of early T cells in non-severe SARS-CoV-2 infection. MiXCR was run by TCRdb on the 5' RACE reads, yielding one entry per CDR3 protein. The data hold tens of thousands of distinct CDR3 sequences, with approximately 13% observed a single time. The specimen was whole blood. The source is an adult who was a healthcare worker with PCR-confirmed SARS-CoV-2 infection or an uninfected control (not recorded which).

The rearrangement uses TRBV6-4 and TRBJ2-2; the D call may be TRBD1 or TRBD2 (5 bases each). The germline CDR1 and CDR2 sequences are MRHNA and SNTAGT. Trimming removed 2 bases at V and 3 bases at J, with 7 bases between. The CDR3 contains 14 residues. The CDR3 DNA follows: TGTGCCAGCAGTGACGGGACCCACACCGGGGAGCTGTTTTTT. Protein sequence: CASSDGTHTGELFF.

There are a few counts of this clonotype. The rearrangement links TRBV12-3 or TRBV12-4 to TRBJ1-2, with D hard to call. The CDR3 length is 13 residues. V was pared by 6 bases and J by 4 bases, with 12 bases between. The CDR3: CASSPRALYGYTF. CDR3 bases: TGTGCCAGCAGCCCCCGGGCCCTCTATGGCTACACCTTC.

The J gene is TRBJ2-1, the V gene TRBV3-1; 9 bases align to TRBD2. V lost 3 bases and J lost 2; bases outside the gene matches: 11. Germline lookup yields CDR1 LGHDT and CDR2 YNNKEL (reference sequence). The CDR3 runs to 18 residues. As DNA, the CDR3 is TGTGCCAGCAGCCACCCCAGGGCGGGGGGGGCCCCCTACAATGAGCAGTTCTTC. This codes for CASSHPRAGGAPYNEQFF.

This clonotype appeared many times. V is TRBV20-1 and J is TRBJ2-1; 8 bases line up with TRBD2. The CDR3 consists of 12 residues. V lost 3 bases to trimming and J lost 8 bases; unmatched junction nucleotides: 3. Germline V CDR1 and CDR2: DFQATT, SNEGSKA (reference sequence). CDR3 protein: CSASGGADEQFF. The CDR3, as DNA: TGCAGTGCTAGCGGGGGGGCTGATGAGCAGTTCTTC.

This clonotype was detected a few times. As DNA, the CDR3 is TGCGCCAGCAGCGGGGATATGAACACTGAAGCTTTCTTT. It yields the protein CASSGDMNTEAFF. The chain couples TRBV5-1 to TRBJ1-1, with D unresolved. Germline V gene sequence: CDR1 SGHRS, CDR2 YFSETQ. V was shortened by 4 bases and J by 0 bases, with 7 bases between the two germline ends. The CDR3 is 13 residues long.

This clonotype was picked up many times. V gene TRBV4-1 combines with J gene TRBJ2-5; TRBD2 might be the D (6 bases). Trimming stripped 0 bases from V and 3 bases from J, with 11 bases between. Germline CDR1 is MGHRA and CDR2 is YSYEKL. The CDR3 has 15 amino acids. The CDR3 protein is CASSQDGGVEETQYF. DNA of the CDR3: TGCGCCAGCAGCCAAGATGGAGGGGTCGAAGAGACCCAGTACTTC.

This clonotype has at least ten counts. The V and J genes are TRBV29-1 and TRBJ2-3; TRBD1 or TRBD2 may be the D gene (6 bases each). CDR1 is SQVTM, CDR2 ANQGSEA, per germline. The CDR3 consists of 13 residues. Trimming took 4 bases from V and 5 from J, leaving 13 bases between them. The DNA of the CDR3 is TGCAGCGTTGTGGGGGGCCCGGGAGATACGCAGTATTTT. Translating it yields CSVVGGPGDTQYF.

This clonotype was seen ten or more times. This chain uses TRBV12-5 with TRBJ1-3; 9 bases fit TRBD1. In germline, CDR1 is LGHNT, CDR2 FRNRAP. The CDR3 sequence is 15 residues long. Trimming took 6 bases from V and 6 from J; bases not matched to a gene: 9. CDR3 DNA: TGTGCTAGTGGGTATACAGGGGGCCGTGAAAACACCATATATTTT. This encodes CASGYTGGRENTIYF.

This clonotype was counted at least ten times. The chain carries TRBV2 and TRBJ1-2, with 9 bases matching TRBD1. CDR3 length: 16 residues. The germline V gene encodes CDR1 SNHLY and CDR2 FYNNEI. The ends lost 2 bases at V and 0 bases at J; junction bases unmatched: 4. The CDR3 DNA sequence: TGTGCCAGCAGTGAACGGACAGGGGATGCTAACTATGGCTACACCTTC. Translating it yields CASSERTGDANYGYTF.

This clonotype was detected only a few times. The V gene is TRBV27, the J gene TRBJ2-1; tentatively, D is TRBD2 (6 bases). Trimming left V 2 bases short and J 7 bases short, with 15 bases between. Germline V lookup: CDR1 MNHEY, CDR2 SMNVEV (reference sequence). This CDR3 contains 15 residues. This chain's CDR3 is CASSLGSGVENEQFF. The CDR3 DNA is TGTGCCAGCAGTTTAGGTTCGGGGGTAGAAAATGAGCAGTTCTTC.

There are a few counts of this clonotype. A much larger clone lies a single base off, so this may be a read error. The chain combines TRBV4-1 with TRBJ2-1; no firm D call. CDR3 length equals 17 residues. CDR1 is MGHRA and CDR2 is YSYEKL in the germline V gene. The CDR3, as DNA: TGCGCCAGCAACCAAGTGGATTTGGGGATATCCTACAATGAGCAGTTCTTC. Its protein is CASNQVDLGISYNEQFF.

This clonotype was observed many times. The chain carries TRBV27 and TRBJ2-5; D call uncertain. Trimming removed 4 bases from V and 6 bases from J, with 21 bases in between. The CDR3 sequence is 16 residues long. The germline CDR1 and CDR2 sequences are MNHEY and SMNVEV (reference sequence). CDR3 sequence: CASSSIVGLVAKTQYF. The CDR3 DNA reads TGTGCCAGCAGTTCAATTGTAGGGTTGGTAGCCAAGACCCAGTACTTC.

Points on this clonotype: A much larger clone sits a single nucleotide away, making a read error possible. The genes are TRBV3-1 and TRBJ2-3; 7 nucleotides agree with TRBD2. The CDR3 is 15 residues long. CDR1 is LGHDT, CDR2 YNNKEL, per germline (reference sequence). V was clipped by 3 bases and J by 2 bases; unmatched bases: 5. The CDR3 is CASSQTSRYTDTQYF. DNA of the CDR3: TGTGCCAGCAGCCAGACTAGCCGATACACAGATACGCAGTATTTT.

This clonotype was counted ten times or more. CDR3 protein: CASSPGVGVYGYTF. DNA of the CDR3: TGTGCCAGCAGCCCGGGGGTAGGGGTCTATGGCTACACCTTC. J is TRBJ1-2 and V is TRBV7-2, with D possibly being TRBD1 (5 bases). The CDR3 consists of 14 residues. Germline V gene sequence: CDR1 SGHTA, CDR2 FQGNSA. V was pared by 5 bases and J by 4 bases, with 14 bases between. Using reference TRBV7-2 and TRBJ1-2 for the parts outside the CDR3, the full variable domain is GAGVSQSPSNKVTEKGKDVELRCDPISGHTALYWYRQSLGQGLEFLIYFQGNSAPDKSGLPSDRFSAERTGGSVSTLTIQRTQQEDSAVYLCASSPGVGVYGYTFGSGTRLTVV.

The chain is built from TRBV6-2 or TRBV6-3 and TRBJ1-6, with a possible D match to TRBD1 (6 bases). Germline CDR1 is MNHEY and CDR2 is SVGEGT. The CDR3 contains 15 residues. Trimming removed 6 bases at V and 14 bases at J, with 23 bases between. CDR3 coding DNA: TGTGCCAGCAGCGAACGAGGACAGAAAAGAAAAGCCCTCCACTTT. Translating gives CASSERGQKRKALHF.

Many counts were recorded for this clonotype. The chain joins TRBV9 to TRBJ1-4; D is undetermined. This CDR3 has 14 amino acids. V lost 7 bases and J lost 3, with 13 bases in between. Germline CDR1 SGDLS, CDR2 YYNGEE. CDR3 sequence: CASGRDSPNEKLFF. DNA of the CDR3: TGTGCCAGCGGAAGGGATTCCCCTAATGAAAAACTGTTTTTT.

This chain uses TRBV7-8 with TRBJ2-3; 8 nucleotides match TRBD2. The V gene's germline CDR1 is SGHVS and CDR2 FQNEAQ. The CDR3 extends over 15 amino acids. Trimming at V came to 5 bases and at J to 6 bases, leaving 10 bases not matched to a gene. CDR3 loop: CASSQPGAGGDTQYF. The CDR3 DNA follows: TGTGCCAGCAGCCAGCCGGGGGCGGGGGGTGATACGCAGTATTTT.

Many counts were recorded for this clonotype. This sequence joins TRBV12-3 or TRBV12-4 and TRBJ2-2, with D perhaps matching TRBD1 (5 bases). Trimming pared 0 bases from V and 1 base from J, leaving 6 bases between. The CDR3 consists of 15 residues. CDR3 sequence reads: CASSLAQVNTGELFF. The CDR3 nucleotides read TGTGCCAGCAGTTTAGCACAGGTGAACACCGGGGAGCTGTTTTTT.

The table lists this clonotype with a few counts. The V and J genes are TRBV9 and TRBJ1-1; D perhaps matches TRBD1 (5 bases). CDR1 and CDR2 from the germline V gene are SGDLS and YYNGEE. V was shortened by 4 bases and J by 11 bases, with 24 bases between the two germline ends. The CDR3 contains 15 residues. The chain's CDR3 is CASSPEGAGIEAAFF. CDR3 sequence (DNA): TGTGCCAGCAGCCCAGAAGGGGCAGGTATTGAAGCGGCTTTCTTT.